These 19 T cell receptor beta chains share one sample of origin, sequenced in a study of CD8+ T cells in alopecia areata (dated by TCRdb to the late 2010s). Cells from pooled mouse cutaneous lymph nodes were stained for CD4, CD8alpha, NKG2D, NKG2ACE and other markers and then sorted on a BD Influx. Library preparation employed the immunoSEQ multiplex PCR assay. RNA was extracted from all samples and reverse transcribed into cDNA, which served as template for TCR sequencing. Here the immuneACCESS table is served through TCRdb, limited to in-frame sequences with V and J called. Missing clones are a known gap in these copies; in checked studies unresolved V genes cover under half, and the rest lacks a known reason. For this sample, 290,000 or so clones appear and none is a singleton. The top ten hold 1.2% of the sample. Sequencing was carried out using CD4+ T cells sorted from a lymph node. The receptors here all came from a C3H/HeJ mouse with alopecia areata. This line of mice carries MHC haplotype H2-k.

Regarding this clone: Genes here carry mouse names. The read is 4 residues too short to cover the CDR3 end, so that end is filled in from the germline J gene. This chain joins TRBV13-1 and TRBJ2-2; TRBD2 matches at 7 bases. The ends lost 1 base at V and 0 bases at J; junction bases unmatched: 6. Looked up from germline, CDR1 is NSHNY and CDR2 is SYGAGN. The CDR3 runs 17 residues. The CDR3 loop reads CASSDSRGGTNTGQLYF. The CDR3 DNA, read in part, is TGTGCCAGCAGTGATAGCCGGGGGGGTACAAACACCGGG.

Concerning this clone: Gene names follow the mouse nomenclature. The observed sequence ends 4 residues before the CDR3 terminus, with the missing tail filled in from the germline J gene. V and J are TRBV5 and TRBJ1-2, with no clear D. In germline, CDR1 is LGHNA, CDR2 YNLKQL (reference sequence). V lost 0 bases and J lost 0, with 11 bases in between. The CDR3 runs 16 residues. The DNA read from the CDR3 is TGTGCCAGCAGCCAAGAACCTCACAGTGCAAACTCC. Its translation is CASSQEPHSANS. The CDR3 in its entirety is CASSQEPHSANSDYTF.

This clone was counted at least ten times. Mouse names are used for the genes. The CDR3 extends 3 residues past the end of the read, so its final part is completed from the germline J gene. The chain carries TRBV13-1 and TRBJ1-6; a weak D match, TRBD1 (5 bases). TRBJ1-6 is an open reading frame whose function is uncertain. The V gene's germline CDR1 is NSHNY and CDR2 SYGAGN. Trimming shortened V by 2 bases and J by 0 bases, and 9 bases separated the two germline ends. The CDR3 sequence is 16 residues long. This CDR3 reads CASSDSQDSYNSPLYF. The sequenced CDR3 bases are TGTGCCAGCAGTGACTCACAGGATTCCTATAATTCGCCC.

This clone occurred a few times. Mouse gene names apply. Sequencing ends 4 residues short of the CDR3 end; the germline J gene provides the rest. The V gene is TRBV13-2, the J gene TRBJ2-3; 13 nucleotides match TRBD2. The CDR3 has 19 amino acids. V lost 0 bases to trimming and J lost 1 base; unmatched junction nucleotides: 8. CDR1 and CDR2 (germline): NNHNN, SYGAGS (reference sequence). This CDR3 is CASGDAGTGGGLGAETLYF. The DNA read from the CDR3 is TGTGCCAGCGGTGATGCGGGGACTGGGGGGGGACTTGGTGCAGAA.

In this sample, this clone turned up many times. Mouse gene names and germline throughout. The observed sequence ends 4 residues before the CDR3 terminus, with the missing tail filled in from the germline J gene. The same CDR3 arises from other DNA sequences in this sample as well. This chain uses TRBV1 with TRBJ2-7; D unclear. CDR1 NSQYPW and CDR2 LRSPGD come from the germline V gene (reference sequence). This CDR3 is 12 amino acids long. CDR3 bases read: TGCACCTGCAGTGCAGGACAATAT. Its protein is CTCSAGQY. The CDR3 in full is CTCSAGQYEQYF.

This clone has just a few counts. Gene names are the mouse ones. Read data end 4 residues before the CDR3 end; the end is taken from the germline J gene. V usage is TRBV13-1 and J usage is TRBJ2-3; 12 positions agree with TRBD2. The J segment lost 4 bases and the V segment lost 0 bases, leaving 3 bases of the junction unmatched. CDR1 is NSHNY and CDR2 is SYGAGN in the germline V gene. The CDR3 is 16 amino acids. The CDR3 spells CASSDGDWGETETLYF. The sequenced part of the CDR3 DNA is TGTGCCAGCAGTGATGGGGACTGGGGGGAGACAGAA.

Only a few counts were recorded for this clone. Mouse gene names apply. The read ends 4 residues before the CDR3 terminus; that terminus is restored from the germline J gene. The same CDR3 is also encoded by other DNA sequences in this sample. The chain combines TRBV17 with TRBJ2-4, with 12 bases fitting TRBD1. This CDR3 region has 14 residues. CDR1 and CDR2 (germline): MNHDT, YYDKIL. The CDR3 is CASSRDRGRNTLYF. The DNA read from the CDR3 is TGTGCTAGCAGTCGGGACAGGGGGCGCAAC.

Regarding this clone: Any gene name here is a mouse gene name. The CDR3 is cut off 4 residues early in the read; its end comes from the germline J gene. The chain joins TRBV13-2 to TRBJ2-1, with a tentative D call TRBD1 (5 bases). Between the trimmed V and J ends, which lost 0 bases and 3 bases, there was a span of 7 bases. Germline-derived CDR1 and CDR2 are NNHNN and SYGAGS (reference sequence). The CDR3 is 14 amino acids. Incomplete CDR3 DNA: TGTGCCAGCGGTGATGCAGGGTTCTATGCT. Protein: CASGDAGFYA. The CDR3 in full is CASGDAGFYAEQFF.

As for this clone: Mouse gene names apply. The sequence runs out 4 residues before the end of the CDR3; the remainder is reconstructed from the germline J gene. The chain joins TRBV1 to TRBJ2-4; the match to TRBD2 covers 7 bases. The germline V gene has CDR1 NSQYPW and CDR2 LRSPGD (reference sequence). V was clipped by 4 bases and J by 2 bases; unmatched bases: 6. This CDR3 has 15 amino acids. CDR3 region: CTCSEAGGNQNTLYF. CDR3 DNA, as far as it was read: TGCACCTGCAGTGAGGCGGGGGGGAATCAAAAC.

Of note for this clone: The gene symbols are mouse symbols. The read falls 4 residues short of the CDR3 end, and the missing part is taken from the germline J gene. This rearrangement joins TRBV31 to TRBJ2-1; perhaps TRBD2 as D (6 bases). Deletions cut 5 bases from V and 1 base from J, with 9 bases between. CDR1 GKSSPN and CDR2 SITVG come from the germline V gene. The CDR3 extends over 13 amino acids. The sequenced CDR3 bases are TGTGCCTGGGGCTGGGGCAACTATGCT. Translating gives CAWGWGNYA. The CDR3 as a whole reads CAWGWGNYAEQFF.

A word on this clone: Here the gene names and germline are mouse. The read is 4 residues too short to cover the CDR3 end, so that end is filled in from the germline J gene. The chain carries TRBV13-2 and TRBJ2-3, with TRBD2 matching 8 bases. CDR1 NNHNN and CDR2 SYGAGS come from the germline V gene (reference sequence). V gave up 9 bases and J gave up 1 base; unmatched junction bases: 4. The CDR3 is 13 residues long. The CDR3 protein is CAKGGRGAETLYF. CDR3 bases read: TGTGCCAAGGGGGGGCGCGGTGCAGAA.

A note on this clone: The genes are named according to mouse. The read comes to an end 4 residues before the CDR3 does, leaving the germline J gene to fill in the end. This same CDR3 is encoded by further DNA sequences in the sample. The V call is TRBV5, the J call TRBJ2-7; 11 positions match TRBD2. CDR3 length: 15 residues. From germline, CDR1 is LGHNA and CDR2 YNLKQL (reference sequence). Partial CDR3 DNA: TGTGCCAGCAGCCAAGAGGGACTGGGGGCGTAT. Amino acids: CASSQEGLGAY. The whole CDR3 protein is CASSQEGLGAYEQYF.

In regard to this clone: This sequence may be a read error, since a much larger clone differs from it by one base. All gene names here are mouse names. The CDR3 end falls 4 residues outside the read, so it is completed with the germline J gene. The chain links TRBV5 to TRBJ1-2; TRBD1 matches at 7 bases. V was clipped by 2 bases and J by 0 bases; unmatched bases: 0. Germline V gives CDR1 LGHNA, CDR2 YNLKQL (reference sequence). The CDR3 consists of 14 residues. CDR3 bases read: TGTGCCAGCAGCCAACAGGGGGCAAACTCC. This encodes CASSQQGANS. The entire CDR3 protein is CASSQQGANSDYTF.

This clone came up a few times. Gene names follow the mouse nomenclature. The CDR3: CASSDSRSNSDYTF. The sequenced CDR3 bases are TGTGCCAGCAGTGATAGCAGATCCAACTCC. The J gene is TRBJ1-2, the V gene TRBV13-1; the D is unclear. Read coverage stops 4 residues before the CDR3 terminus; the germline J gene supplies the remainder. Trimming shortened V by 1 base and J by 2 bases, and 9 bases separated the two germline ends. CDR1 and CDR2 (germline): NSHNY, SYGAGN. The CDR3 runs to 14 residues.

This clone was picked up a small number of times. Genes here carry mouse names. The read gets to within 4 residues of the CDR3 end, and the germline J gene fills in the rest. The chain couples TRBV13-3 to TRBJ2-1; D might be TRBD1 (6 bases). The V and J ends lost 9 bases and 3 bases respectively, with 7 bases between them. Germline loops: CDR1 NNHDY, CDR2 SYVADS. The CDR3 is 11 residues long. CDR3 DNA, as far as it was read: TGTGCCAAGGACAGCTATGCT. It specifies CAKDSYA. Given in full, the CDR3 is CAKDSYAEQFF.

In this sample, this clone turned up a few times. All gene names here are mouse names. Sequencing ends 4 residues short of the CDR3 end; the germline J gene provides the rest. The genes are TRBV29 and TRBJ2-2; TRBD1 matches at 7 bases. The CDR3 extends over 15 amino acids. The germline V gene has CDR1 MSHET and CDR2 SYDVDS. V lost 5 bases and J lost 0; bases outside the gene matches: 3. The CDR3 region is CASSPDRANTGQLYF. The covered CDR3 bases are TGTGCTAGCAGTCCTGACAGGGCAAACACCGGG.

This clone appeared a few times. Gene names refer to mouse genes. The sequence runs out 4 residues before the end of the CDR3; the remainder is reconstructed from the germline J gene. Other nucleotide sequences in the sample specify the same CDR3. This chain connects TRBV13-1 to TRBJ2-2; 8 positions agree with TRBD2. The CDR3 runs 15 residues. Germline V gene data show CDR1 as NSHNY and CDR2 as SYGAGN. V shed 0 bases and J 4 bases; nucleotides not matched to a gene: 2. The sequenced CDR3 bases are TGTGCCAGCAGTGATGCCGGGGGGGCCACCGGG. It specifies CASSDAGGATG. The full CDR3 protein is CASSDAGGATGQLYF.

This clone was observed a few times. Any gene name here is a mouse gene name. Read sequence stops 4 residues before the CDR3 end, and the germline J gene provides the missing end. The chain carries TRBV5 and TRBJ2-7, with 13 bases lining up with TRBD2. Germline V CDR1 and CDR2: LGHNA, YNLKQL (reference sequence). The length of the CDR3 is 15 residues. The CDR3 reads CASSQPGLGGDEQYF. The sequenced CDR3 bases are TGTGCCAGCAGCCAACCGGGACTGGGGGGGGAT.

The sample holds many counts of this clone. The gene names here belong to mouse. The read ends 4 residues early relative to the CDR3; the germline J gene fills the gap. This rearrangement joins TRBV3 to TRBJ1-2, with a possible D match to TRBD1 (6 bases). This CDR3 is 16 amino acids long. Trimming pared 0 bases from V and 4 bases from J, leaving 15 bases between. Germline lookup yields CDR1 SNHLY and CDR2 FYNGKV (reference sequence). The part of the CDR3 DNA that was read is TGTGCCAGCAGCTTAGCGCTGGCAGGGGTGGGCTCC. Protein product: CASSLALAGVGS. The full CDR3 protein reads CASSLALAGVGSDYTF.